The following is a T cell receptor beta chain sequence with its context. Its binding antigen is unknown. No per-base quality is available; no much larger clone lies one base away. To prepare the library, the immunoSEQ multiplex PCR assay was applied. The multiplex PCR relied on a mix of 60 forward primers for TCR Vbeta segments and 13 reverse primers for TCR Jbeta segments. A multiplex PCR assay on genomic DNA amplified the CDR3 region of rearranged TCR beta genes. The Illumina HiSeq System was used to sequence the amplified TCR beta libraries as 87-base-pair reads. Per the authors' processing: In a later analysis, some 80 million unique TCR beta chains were counted across the roughly 670 repertoires, and some 10 million of these chains were shared by at least two donors. Raw reads were error-corrected and collapsed into unique sequences by a nearest-neighbor algorithm in which closely related sequences were merged to remove PCR and sequencing errors. CDR3 sequences were aligned to IMGT reference sequences to assign V, D and J gene segments. For a sequence to be retained, a match of at least six nucleotides was required to both a V gene segment and a J gene segment. A rearrangement counted as productive if the CDR3 had no stop codons and remained in frame with V and J, and every other rearrangement counted as non-productive. CDR3 was defined according to IMGT convention as the region running from the second conserved V-encoded cysteine to the conserved J-encoded phenylalanine. Sequences without an unambiguous match to a single V gene segment were excluded from the earlier analysis of several hundred of the donors. An earlier analysis of several hundred of the donors called V segments functional above 56.7% productive rearrangements and segregating when the between-donor standard deviation exceeded 5%. A statistical classification framework was built for diagnosing cytomegalovirus status from the catalog of TCR beta chain sequences. A later analysis assigned V and J genes by comparing TCR nucleotide sequences with IMGT/GENE-DB human TR gene sequences. In a later analysis, CDR3 sequences and most-parsimonious VDJ recombination scenarios were assigned using the TCRdist pipeline. In a later analysis, each TCR beta chain was defined by its CDR3 amino acid sequence together with its V-gene family, and reads without a unique V-gene family were excluded. A later analysis removed several hundred highly shared, low-generation-probability nucleotide sequences to deal with suspected cross-contamination and a sequencing artifact. In a later analysis, a clonal expansion index was calculated for each public chain from normalized within-repertoire ranks of inferred template counts. In a later analysis, generation probabilities were computed with a VDJ recombination model fitted to out-of-frame rearrangements, and the resulting probabilities were checked against IGoR. In a later analysis, hypergeometric tests were used to score TCR-TCR, TCR-HLA and TCR-CMV co-occurrence, with a repertoire-size bias correction applied to TCR pairs. False discovery rates were estimated in a later analysis by permuting HLA or CMV assignments 20 times. A later analysis grouped co-occurring TCRs with DBSCAN, adding TCRdist sequence similarity when clustering within HLA-allele-positive subsets. For co-occurrence clustering, repertoires with fewer than 30,000 or more than 120,000 public chains were excluded, along with roughly five repertoires with anomalous nucleotide sharing. This is the immuneACCESS table as TCRdb keeps it, with only in-frame sequences that have V and J called. A part of the clones is gone; compared with another copy, unresolved V genes explain less than half, and the rest is unexplained. The V and J calls and clone size were taken over from that table, and D and trimming were inferred from the DNA. The sample data list over 150,000 clones, and around 80% of these were observed just once. Around 1.9% of the sample is taken by the ten largest.

This record comes from a study of cytomegalovirus exposure and HLA in healthy donors (dated by TCRdb to between 2016 and 2019). In terms of the full investigation: An earlier analysis of about 530 of the donors reported over 250 Gb of sequence data and approximately 120 million unique TCR beta sequences obtained from roughly 180 million T cells. About 330 gigabases of sequencing data and about 92 million unique TCR sequences made up an early release that covered 500 to 700 HLA-typed donors. Of the roughly 420 genotyped donors, over 80% were placed in the genetic ancestry cluster associated with self-reported Caucasian donors. The study was designed to test whether signatures of past pathogen exposure could be identified by cataloging public T cell receptors. Using immunosequencing, the study profiled T cell repertoires from 640 or so subjects and related those repertoires to cytomegalovirus serostatus. Besides the first cohort of 666 subjects, a separate validation cohort made up of 120 different subjects was used. The study combined high-throughput TCR immunosequencing, statistical association of individual TCRs with disease status, and machine learning to predict cytomegalovirus infection status. A later analysis re-examined previously published TCR beta repertoires from over 500 donors and added high-resolution HLA genotyping to investigate patterns of TCR occurrence. Rather than drawing on any new phenotypic data, the later analysis identified candidate immune exposures from TCR beta sequences and the way those sequences occurred across donors. In an earlier analysis of roughly 580 of the donors, high-throughput TCR beta sequencing was used to judge whether each TCR beta V gene segment behaved as functional or pseudogenic. Alongside the repertoire data, information on donor age, sex, ethnicity and CMV serostatus was compiled. Genome-wide SNP genotypes for about three fifths of the roughly 700 donors were used in a later genetic analysis, which treated that subset as a discovery cohort. All discovery cohort repertoires had been generated using a single sequencing platform. Both class I and class II loci were covered by HLA typing, at four-digit resolution. The number of typed donors differed by locus: roughly 629-640 for A, B, C, DRB1 and DQB1; 522 for DQA1; approximately 600 for DPA1; and around 470 for DPB1. Several DR-DQ haplotypes were handled as single units for association and clustering, since linkage in the cohort was strong. Among 398 genotyped donors of the cohort, an average of approximately 240,000 unique TCR beta nucleotide sequences was sequenced per donor, of which 15% to 20% were non-productive.

Cut back by 7 bases and 1 base, the V and J ends lie 22 bases apart. The CDR3 measures 18 amino acids from cysteine to phenylalanine. CDR3 DNA only is kept here, 54 bases in frame from base 1. CDR1 and CDR2, looked up from the germline V gene (reference sequence), are LNHDA and SQIVND. Study-wide conclusions, independent of this receptor: Strong co-occurrence of HLA alleles, especially DR and DQ, made assigning TCR associations to individual alleles difficult. A total of 150 to 200 TCR beta chains were listed by the study as associated with cytomegalovirus. The authors suggested that the approach could potentially be generalized to other disease states and immunological phenotypes. Correlated functional status among segregating V segments might be attributable to linkage disequilibrium, but an unknown experimental factor could not be ruled out. In an earlier analysis of 450 to 750 of the donors, most TCR beta V segments appeared in productive rearrangements about 87% or about 30% of the time, broadly matching IMGT annotations. A later analysis found that TCR association rates varied across HLA loci, with DRB1 alleles showing the most associated TCRs and HLA-C alleles the fewest. At a false discovery rate of 0.05, a later analysis linked under 20,000 TCR beta sequences to specific HLA alleles. The presence/absence analyses assumed that sequencing depth was roughly uniform across donors, and that assumption may not be true. For the cohort, immune exposure information was limited to CMV serostatus. A further reported finding was that TCR beta sequences accurately predicted the HLA-A and HLA-B alleles for most subjects in the first cohort. A later analysis found that HLA-associated TCR beta chains were more clonally expanded and had lower generation probabilities than equally common non-associated chains. A group of highly shared sequence variants was considered likely to be a technical artifact of the sequencing pipeline. The earlier analysis of 587 of the donors excluded some 15 rarely observed V segments, including chromosome 9 orphons, because counts were too low. In vitro tests confirmed that a few of the cytomegalovirus-associated TCR beta chains recognize cytomegalovirus antigens. The classifier was reported to diagnose cytomegalovirus status with high specificity and sensitivity in both the original cohort and the validation cohort. According to a later analysis, most CMV-associated TCR beta chains appeared to be HLA-restricted, and the HLA associations seemed to be driven largely by CMV exposure. V-gene and J-gene trimming of TCR beta chains was associated with a missense DCLRE1C variant in a later genetic analysis, and the association was replicated in an independent cohort. Because the 87-base-pair reads could not distinguish some IMGT-functional V segments, including TRBV6-2 and TRBV6-3, those segments were excluded. HLA typing was unavailable for some donors at each locus, so association tests used only the typed subset. Only TCR beta chains were sequenced in this cohort, and the absence of alpha or paired-chain data limited detectable features. A later analysis reported that several top co-occurrence clusters appeared linked to parvovirus B19, influenza, CMV and Epstein-Barr virus. According to a later genetic analysis, donors in an Asian-associated ancestry cluster had fewer N-insertions in productive TCRs than the roughly 670-donor mean. Most TCR sequences were seen in very few donors, while some public TCRs were found in many individuals.

The cohort comprised some 680 healthy bone marrow donors. Cohort members were all nominally healthy when sampled, although unrecorded immune exposures were likely present. The donor tested CMV seronegative and was one of the 352 seronegative cohort members. Each donor provided a peripheral blood sample, and peripheral blood mononuclear cells were used for TCR beta sequencing. The Qiagen DNeasy Blood Extraction Kit was used to extract genomic DNA from the blood cell samples. The TCR sequence derives from a middle-aged man in good health and CMV-seronegative. What was sequenced was PBMCs. The chain is encoded by TRBV19 joined to TRBJ2-2, with a weak D call of TRBD2 (6 bases match). DNA sequence: TGTGCCAGTAAGGCCGCAGAGAGCGGGCCTCAGAACACCGGGGAGCTGTTTTTT. Its translation reads: CASKAAESGPQNTGELFF.